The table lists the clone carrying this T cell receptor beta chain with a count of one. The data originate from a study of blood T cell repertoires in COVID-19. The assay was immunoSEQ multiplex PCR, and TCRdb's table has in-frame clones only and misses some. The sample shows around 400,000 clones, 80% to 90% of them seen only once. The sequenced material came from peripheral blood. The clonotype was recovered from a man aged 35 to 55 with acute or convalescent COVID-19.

The CDR3 protein is CASSVDLAGSNEQFF. CDR3 bases: TGTGCCAGCAGCGTAGATTTAGCGGGGAGCAATGAGCAGTTCTTC. This chain joins TRBV9 and TRBJ2-1; 8 nucleotides align to TRBD2. With 0 bases clipped from V and 6 bases from J, the junction kept 5 bases outside the gene matches. This CDR3 contains 15 residues. Germline CDR1 is SGDLS and CDR2 is YYNGEE.